This TCR beta chain was recovered during a study of T cells in Graves' hyperthyroidism and ophthalmopathy. Study-level information: Peripheral blood was acquired at first diagnosis, ahead of any therapy whatsoever.

The TCR beta CDR3 regions underwent amplification using RNA transcripts as the source. The TCR CDR3 was amplified in a first-round RT-PCR using the HTBI primer set. TCRdb itself ran the multiplex PCR reads through MiXCR, one entry per CDR3 protein. The sample records about 280,000 distinct CDR3 sequences, around 25% being singletons. The germline gives CDR1 MNHEY, CDR2 SVGAGI. CDR3 length equals 15 residues. This clonotype was observed at least ten times. A read error may be the cause here, since a much bigger clone is one base away. The hyperthyroidism patients had all been newly diagnosed, and their disease duration was under 2 months. Their ages ranged from 18 to 65 years.

This chain uses TRBV6-5 with TRBJ2-6, with D perhaps TRBD1 (5 bases). Specimen: blood. The source is a man aged 40-55 years with Graves' hyperthyroidism that later progressed to Graves' ophthalmopathy. The CDR3 DNA reads TGTGCCAGCAGTTCTATTAGCTCTGGGGCCAACGTCCCGACTTTC. Translating gives CASSSISSGANVPTF.